This T cell receptor (beta chain) was recovered during a study of CD8 T cells in ankylosing spondylitis. Of note for this clonotype: Its antigen is unidentified.

Study outcomes and limitations: Disease-linked clones were reportedly significantly enriched in matched ankylosing spondylitis synovial fluid. The authors found the disease-linked clones to be CD8+ and relatively rare in peripheral blood. Characteristic, it appeared, of ankylosing spondylitis blood was a TCR beta motif of several highly homologous variants. Past studies reported some motif variants in reactive arthritis synovial fluid and blood.

CDR3 length: 15 residues. The germline V gene encodes CDR1 LGHNA and CDR2 YNFKEQ. The ends were cut back, 3 bases at V and 6 bases at J, with 14 bases in the middle. In TCRdb, the 5' RACE reads were re-called with MiXCR into one record per CDR3 protein. The repertoire holds some 800,000 distinct CDR3 sequences, with around 11% as singletons. The chain links TRBV4-2 to TRBJ2-2, with D maybe TRBD1 (5 bases). Sequences were obtained from blood, either unsorted or a sorted T cell fraction (not recorded which). This TCR came from a male donor with ankylosing spondylitis. The CDR3 DNA follows: TGTGCCAGCAGCCAGATCCAGGGTAGGGCCGGGGAGCTGTTTTTT. Protein sequence: CASSQIQGRAGELFF.